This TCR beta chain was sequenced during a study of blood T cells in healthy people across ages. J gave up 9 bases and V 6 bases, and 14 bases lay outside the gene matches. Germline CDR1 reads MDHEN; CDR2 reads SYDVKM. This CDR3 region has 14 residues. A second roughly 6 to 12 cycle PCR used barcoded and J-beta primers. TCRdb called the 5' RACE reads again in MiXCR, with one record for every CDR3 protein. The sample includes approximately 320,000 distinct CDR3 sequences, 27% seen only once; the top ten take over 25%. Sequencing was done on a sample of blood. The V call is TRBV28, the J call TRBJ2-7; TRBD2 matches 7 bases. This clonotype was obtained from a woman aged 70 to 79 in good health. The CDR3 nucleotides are TGTGCCAGCAGGGAAGGGAGGGCTTCGATACGGCAGTACTTC. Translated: CASREGRASIRQYF.